This entry lists 22 T cell receptor beta chains sequenced from one sample in a study of response to subunit inactivated influenza vaccine. TCRdb independently ran MiXCR on the RT-PCR reads; one entry per CDR3 protein. The sample consists of about 540,000 distinct CDR3 sequences, roughly 23% of them appearing once. This same sample was also part of a study on T cells expressing NK-cell markers. That source reports: Beta-chain TCR cDNA was generated via 5'RACE template switching with UMIs.

The sample here was CD4+ T cells sorted from PBMCs, taken roughly 12 days after vaccination. The source is a man aged 50 to 60 who received an inactivated influenza vaccine.

The chain couples TRBV12-3 or TRBV12-4 to TRBJ2-1, with D maybe TRBD2 (6 bases). V was shortened by 3 bases and J by 8 bases, with 17 bases between the two germline ends. The CDR3 length is 15 residues. This CDR3 reads CASSFSGDGSYEQFF. The CDR3 nucleotides read TGTGCCAGCAGTTTCTCGGGGGATGGGTCGTATGAGCAGTTCTTC.

Worth noting for this clonotype: One junction end does not reproduce the germline sequence, and a read error may be involved. The chain has TRBV19 and TRBJ2-2, with 11 bases matching TRBD1. The CDR3 contains 17 residues. Germline V gene data show CDR1 as LNHDA and CDR2 as SQIVND (reference sequence). The CDR3 DNA follows: TGTGCCAGTAGCAGATGGGGGACAGGGGGACTCACCGGGGAGCTGCTTTTT. It yields the protein CASSRWGTGGLTGELLF.

The chain uses TRBV24-1 and TRBJ2-1, with 13 nucleotides matching TRBD2. Germline CDR1 and CDR2: KGHDR and SFDVKD. The CDR3 runs to 19 residues. V shed 1 base and J 7 bases; nucleotides not matched to a gene: 12. DNA of the CDR3: TGTGCCACCAGTGATTTAGGGACTAGCGGGAACCCGGGGCTTAATGAGCAGTTCTTC. It specifies CATSDLGTSGNPGLNEQFF.

This clonotype was observed a single time. The rearrangement uses TRBV12-3 or TRBV12-4 and TRBJ2-7, with D hard to call. This CDR3 contains 12 residues. V was pared by 6 bases and J by 7 bases, with 13 bases between. CDR3 nucleotide sequence: TGTGCCAGCAGACCCGTCTTCTGGGAGCAGTACTTC. Residues: CASRPVFWEQYF.

This clonotype is a singleton in its sample. The V gene is TRBV3-1, the J gene TRBJ1-2, with a weak D call TRBD1 (5 bases). CDR1 and CDR2 from the germline V gene are LGHDT and YNNKEL (reference sequence). V shed 4 bases and J shed 4 bases, with 13 bases lying between them. The CDR3 consists of 14 residues. Written as DNA, the CDR3 is TGTGCCAGCAGCCGGGACGGCCTTTCCTATGGCTACACCTTC. Translated, it gives CASSRDGLSYGYTF.

The table lists this clonotype with a few counts. CDR3: CASSQSRDQPQHF. In DNA form, the CDR3 reads TGCGCCAGCAGCCAATCCAGAGATCAGCCCCAGCATTTT. The V and J genes are TRBV4-3 and TRBJ1-5; D is undetermined. V was shortened by 2 bases and J by 5 bases, with 7 bases between the two germline ends. CDR1 LGHNA and CDR2 YSLEER come from the germline V gene. The CDR3 extends over 13 amino acids.

The table lists this clonotype with a few counts. This rearrangement joins TRBV29-1 to TRBJ2-2, with a weak D call TRBD1 (5 bases). The germline gives CDR1 SQVTM, CDR2 ANQGSEA. The CDR3 has 15 amino acids. V was cut by 4 bases and J by 5 bases, with 17 bases left in between. The CDR3 loop reads CSVGVLQGYTGELFF. The CDR3 nucleotides are TGCAGCGTTGGGGTATTGCAGGGATATACCGGGGAGCTGTTTTTT.

This clonotype was seen more than once but under ten times. The chain combines TRBV18 with TRBJ1-4; D is unresolved. Germline assignment: CDR1 KGHSH and CDR2 LQKENI. The V gene lost 3 bases and the J gene lost 4 bases, with 9 bases spanning the gap. This CDR3 has 14 amino acids. This CDR3 reads CASSPTPGNEKLFF. For the CDR3, the DNA is TGTGCCAGCTCACCCACCCCGGGTAATGAAAAACTGTTTTTT.

In its sample, this clonotype was seen a few times. J is TRBJ1-5 and V is TRBV28; 12 bases match TRBD1. Looked up from germline, CDR1 is MDHEN and CDR2 is SYDVKM. CDR3 length: 16 amino acids. V dropped 5 bases and J dropped 5; count of bases not matched to a gene: 7. Written as DNA, the CDR3 is TGTGCCAGCAGTAAGGGACAGGGGGCCTTAGATCAGCCCCAGCATTTT. Translation gives CASSKGQGALDQPQHF.

This chain connects TRBV7-2 to TRBJ2-7; TRBD2 agrees at 8 bases. V lost 1 base to trimming and J lost 6 bases; unmatched junction nucleotides: 8. The CDR3 length is 15 residues. CDR1 and CDR2 (germline): SGHTA, FQGNSA. The CDR3 protein is CASSLGGLGGFEQYF. CDR3 DNA: TGTGCCAGCAGCTTAGGGGGACTAGGAGGTTTCGAGCAGTACTTC. Full variable domain (rest looked up from reference TRBV7-2 and TRBJ2-7): GAGVSQSPSNKVTEKGKDVELRCDPISGHTALYWYRQSLGQGLEFLIYFQGNSAPDKSGLPSDRFSAERTGGSVSTLTIQRTQQEDSAVYLCASSLGGLGGFEQYFGPGTRLTVT.

V and J are TRBV7-9 and TRBJ2-1; 9 nucleotides line up with TRBD2. CDR3 size: 14 residues. V trimming: 2 bases; J trimming: 8 bases; junction bases outside the gene matches: 4. Germline lookup yields CDR1 SEHNR and CDR2 FQNEAQ (reference sequence). The CDR3 region is CASSLLAGCDEQFF. The CDR3 bases are TGTGCCAGCAGCTTACTAGCGGGGTGCGATGAGCAGTTCTTC.

This chain joins TRBV10-3 and TRBJ2-5, with 11 bases lining up with TRBD1. The V gene end was trimmed by 10 bases and the J gene end by 4 bases; junction bases not matched to a gene: 8. Germline loops: CDR1 ENHRY, CDR2 SYGVKD. The CDR3 is 14 amino acids. CDR3 nucleotides: TGTGCCACCGGACAGGGGGCGAGTGGAGAGACCCAGTACTTC. Translating it yields CATGQGASGETQYF.

This clonotype was counted at least ten times. The V call is TRBV20-1, the J call TRBJ2-7; tentative D call: TRBD2 (5 bases). Germline loops: CDR1 DFQATT, CDR2 SNEGSKA (reference sequence). V shed 5 bases and J shed 5 bases, with 16 bases lying between them. CDR3 length: 13 amino acids. CDR3 sequence reads: CSAPFVGSNEQYF. The CDR3 bases are TGCAGTGCTCCATTTGTAGGGAGCAACGAGCAGTACTTC.

This clonotype was seen a few times. The chain carries TRBV15 and TRBJ2-5, with TRBD2 matching 11 bases. The germline V gene has CDR1 LNHNV and CDR2 YYDKDF (reference sequence). J lost 2 bases, V lost 3 bases, and 5 bases had no gene match. CDR3 length: 16 amino acids. CDR3 region: CATSRKIAGGQETQYF. The CDR3 nucleotides read TGTGCCACCAGCAGGAAAATAGCGGGAGGGCAAGAGACCCAGTACTTC.

This clonotype was seen more than once but under ten times. The V gene is TRBV7-2, the J gene TRBJ2-1; 9 nucleotides agree with TRBD2. This CDR3 is built from 14 residues. Germline CDR1 reads SGHTA; CDR2 reads FQGNSA. Trimming at V came to 3 bases and at J to 7 bases, leaving 4 bases not matched to a gene. The CDR3 sequence is CASSFAGGPNEQFF. CDR3 in DNA: TGTGCCAGCAGCTTTGCGGGAGGGCCAAATGAGCAGTTCTTC.

This sequence joins TRBV29-1 and TRBJ1-2; 10 positions agree with TRBD1. CDR1 is SQVTM and CDR2 is ANQGSEA in the germline V gene. After removal of 2 bases from V and 3 bases from J, the junction contained 3 bases not matched to a gene. This CDR3 contains 14 residues. CDR3 residues: CSVEYGTGDYGYTF. DNA of the CDR3: TGCAGCGTTGAATATGGGACAGGGGACTATGGCTACACCTTC.

The table lists this clonotype with a few counts. CDR3 nucleotides: TGTGCCAGCAGACCAGGACAGGCCTCTCCCTACGAGCAGTACTTC. Translation: CASRPGQASPYEQYF. J is TRBJ2-7 and V is TRBV6-1, with 7 bases matching TRBD1. The CDR3 is made up of 15 amino acids. Trimming cost V 6 bases and J 2 bases; bases outside gene matches: 10. The germline V gene encodes CDR1 MNHNS and CDR2 SASEGT.

CDR3 DNA: TGTGCCAGCAGTCTGGCCGGGACTGGGAACAGCGAGCAGTACTTC. Translating it yields CASSLAGTGNSEQYF. This chain joins TRBV12-3 or TRBV12-4 and TRBJ2-7; D is possibly TRBD2 (6 bases). V lost 5 bases and J lost 6, with 20 bases in between. The CDR3 extends over 15 amino acids.

This chain links TRBV3-1 with TRBJ2-5, with D possibly TRBD1 on 5 matching bases. V gave up 0 bases and J gave up 0 bases, with 11 bases separating them. This CDR3 has 16 residues. Germline assignment: CDR1 LGHDT and CDR2 YNNKEL (reference sequence). The CDR3 loop reads CASSQEAGPNQETQYF. CDR3 in DNA: TGTGCCAGCAGCCAAGAGGCAGGGCCCAACCAAGAGACCCAGTACTTC.

The chain is built from TRBV7-2 and TRBJ2-1; 8 bases match TRBD2. The CDR3 extends over 16 amino acids. V was clipped by 5 bases and J by 5 bases; unmatched bases: 11. From germline, CDR1 is SGHTA and CDR2 FQGNSA. This chain's CDR3 is CASSPTRTSINNEQFF. As DNA, the CDR3 is TGTGCCAGCAGCCCTACGAGGACTAGCATCAACAATGAGCAGTTCTTC. The variable domain in full, completed from reference TRBV7-2 and TRBJ2-1, reads GAGVSQSPSNKVTEKGKDVELRCDPISGHTALYWYRQSLGQGLEFLIYFQGNSAPDKSGLPSDRFSAERTGGSVSTLTIQRTQQEDSAVYLCASSPTRTSINNEQFFGPGTRLTVL.

This clonotype was observed a handful of times. The chain couples TRBV12-3 or TRBV12-4 to TRBJ2-3, with a possible D match to TRBD2 (7 bases). Trimming shortened V by 7 bases and J by 4 bases, and 18 bases separated the two germline ends. The CDR3 is 15 amino acids. The CDR3 nucleotides read TGTGCCAGCACCCGGGGAGGGGGTTTCCCAGATACGCAGTATTTT. Encoded protein: CASTRGGGFPDTQYF.

The chain couples TRBV29-1 to TRBJ2-7; D not resolved. This CDR3 contains 14 residues. Germline values: CDR1 SQVTM, CDR2 ANQGSEA. V gave up 4 bases and J gave up 0 bases, with 13 bases separating them. The chain's CDR3 is CSVGGISSSYEQYF. The DNA for the CDR3 is TGCAGCGTTGGGGGTATTTCGAGCTCCTACGAGCAGTACTTC.